This TCR beta chain appears in the sequencing data of a study of OX40 agonist ivuxolimab in advanced cancers. Generated by immunoSEQ multiplex PCR, the TCRdb table keeps only in-frame clones and is missing some. Of tens of thousands of clones listed, 85% to 90% are singletons. With 7 bases clipped from V and 4 bases from J, the junction kept 10 bases outside the gene matches. Germline V gives CDR1 MGHRA, CDR2 YSYEKL. The CDR3 covers 14 residues. This TCR was recovered from an adult with an advanced solid tumor such as melanoma, head and neck, liver or kidney cancer. This chain links TRBV4-1 with TRBJ2-7, with 7 bases matching TRBD2. The sequenced sample was CD4+ or CD8+ T cells sorted from blood, obtained in a trial of the OX40 agonist ivuxolimab. The CDR3 sequence is CASTNGGLGYEQYF. As DNA, the CDR3 is TGCGCCAGCACCAACGGGGGGTTAGGGTACGAGCAGTACTTC.